Listed below are T cell receptor beta chains from one sample, sequenced in a study of shared clonotypes between healthy human individuals. Assay used: immunoSEQ multiplex PCR; TCRdb lists only in-frame clones, some missing. The data hold roughly 500,000 clones, with roughly 80% observed a single time. The sequencing sample was made of PBMCs. All receptors come from a woman in her 40s in good health. Some clones in this sample may be carry-over from other donors' samples. The CDR3 runs from the conserved cysteine through the conserved F or W. Fields, in order: V gene, J gene, D gene, clone size, CDR3 protein, CDR3 DNA. The D gene is left open where the match is weak. The listing skips clone size in some rows; elsewhere it reads once, few, many or a size class.

TRBV9	TRBJ1-2	-	-	CASSVGAGYGYTF	TGTGCCAGCAGCGTTGGTGCCGGCTATGGCTACACCTTC
TRBV6-5	TRBJ1-2	-	-	CASSYSPTNYGYTF	TGTGCCAGCAGTTACTCACCTACTAACTATGGCTACACCTTC
TRBV30	TRBJ1-2	TRBD1	-	CAWVFGTGGGGYTF	TGTGCCTGGGTCTTTGGAACAGGGGGCGGGGGCTACACCTTC
TRBV27	TRBJ2-7	-	-	CASSLSPPLPYEQYF	TGTGCCAGCAGTTTATCGCCTCCCCTACCCTACGAGCAGTACTTC
TRBV5-1	TRBJ1-1	-	few	CASSLGQRQRREAFF	TGTGCCAGCAGCTTGGGACAACGACAGAGGCGGGAAGCTTTCTTT
TRBV2	TRBJ1-4	-	-	CASSGDGSNEKLFF	TGTGCCAGCAGTGGAGACGGGTCTAATGAAAAACTGTTTTTT
TRBV4-1	TRBJ2-2	-	-	CASSQEQKRLNTGELFF	TGCGCCAGCAGCCAAGAGCAGAAGCGCTTGAACACCGGGGAGCTGTTTTTT
TRBV28	TRBJ2-1	-	few	CASSFLGGSYNEQFF	TGTGCCAGCAGTTTTCTTGGCGGCTCCTACAATGAGCAGTTCTTC
TRBV7-6	TRBJ1-3	-	many	CASSSGTPGNTIYF	TGTGCCAGCAGCTCCGGGACACCCGGAAACACCATATATTTT
TRBV10-3	TRBJ2-1	-	-	CAISEAGNEQFF	TGTGCCATCAGTGAGGCAGGCAATGAGCAGTTCTTC
TRBV5-4	TRBJ1-4	-	-	CASSLDGGDEKLFF	TGTGCCAGCAGCTTGGATGGCGGGGATGAAAAACTGTTTTTT
TRBV28	TRBJ2-2	TRBD1	many	CASSGQGELFF	TGTGCCAGCAGCGGACAGGGCGAGCTGTTTTTT
TRBV18	TRBJ1-3	-	-	CASSPTISGNTIYF	TGTGCCAGCTCACCCACGATTTCTGGAAACACCATATATTTT
TRBV28	TRBJ2-7	TRBD2	-	CASSFPKVPRLGSGRENEQYF	TGTGCCAGCAGTTTTCCCAAAGTGCCCCGCCTGGGAAGCGGGAGGGAAAACGAGCAGTACTTC
TRBV7-3	TRBJ2-4	-	few	CASSWIGLAKNIQYF	TGTGCCAGCAGCTGGATCGGACTAGCCAAAAACATTCAGTACTTC
TRBV6-5	TRBJ2-2	TRBD2	-	CASRRAGAVGELFF	TGTGCCAGCAGGAGAGCGGGAGCGGTCGGGGAGCTGTTTTTT
TRBV6-6	TRBJ2-7	TRBD1	-	CASSYSFRGRMYEQYF	TGTGCCAGCAGTTACTCATTCAGGGGGCGGATGTACGAGCAGTACTTC
TRBV5-1	TRBJ2-5	TRBD1	-	CASSIAGTGAQETQYF	TGCGCCAGCAGCATAGCCGGGACAGGGGCCCAAGAGACCCAGTACTTC
TRBV7-9	TRBJ2-3	-	-	CASTPGLVTDTQYF	TGTGCCAGTACCCCAGGACTCGTCACAGATACGCAGTATTTT
TRBV7-3	TRBJ2-7	TRBD1	many	CASSLTGTGGEYEQYF	TGTGCCAGCAGCTTAACAGGGACAGGGGGAGAATACGAGCAGTACTTC
TRBV7-9	TRBJ2-1	TRBD2	-	CASSLPLAGGFNEQFF	TGTGCCAGCAGCTTACCCCTAGCGGGAGGGTTCAATGAGCAGTTCTTC
TRBV6-5	TRBJ2-3	-	-	CASRVGDPDTQYF	TGTGCCAGCAGGGTGGGGGATCCAGATACGCAGTATTTT
TRBV5-1	TRBJ2-5	TRBD1	-	CASSRGTGETQYF	TGCGCCAGCAGCCGCGGGACAGGGGAGACCCAGTACTTC
TRBV6-5	TRBJ2-1	-	once	CASSYSNGVGWVF	TGTGCCAGCAGTTACTCGAATGGGGTGGGCTGGGTCTTC
TRBV6-5	TRBJ2-3	-	-	CASSYSRLASTDTQYF	TGTGCCAGCAGTTACTCGAGGCTAGCTAGCACAGATACGCAGTATTTT
TRBV11-2	TRBJ1-4	-	-	CASSPEGHSGNEKLFF	TGTGCCAGCAGCCCCGAAGGCCACTCGGGGAATGAAAAACTGTTTTTT
TRBV7-2	TRBJ1-1	-	-	CASSLGGSLNTEAFF	TGTGCCAGCAGCTTAGGAGGCAGCCTGAACACTGAAGCTTTCTTT
TRBV30	TRBJ2-3	-	-	CAWSPGQSTDTQYF	TGTGCCTGGAGCCCCGGACAATCCACAGATACGCAGTATTTT
TRBV18	TRBJ2-7	TRBD2	-	CASSPASGGSYEQYF	TGTGCCAGCTCACCAGCTAGCGGGGGCTCCTACGAGCAGTACTTC
TRBV7-3	TRBJ2-2	TRBD2	-	CASSFAPSSGRHTGELFF	TGTGCCAGCAGTTTTGCCCCCTCCAGCGGGAGACACACCGGGGAGCTGTTTTTT
TRBV4-1	TRBJ1-4	-	-	CASSRGPTHTNEKLFF	TGCGCCAGCAGCCGGGGTCCAACGCACACTAATGAAAAACTGTTTTTT
TRBV18	TRBJ2-2	-	-	CASSPPGEGGELFF	TGTGCCAGCTCACCACCAGGGGAAGGCGGGGAGCTGTTTTTT
TRBV28	TRBJ2-7	-	few	CASSSALEQYF	TGTGCCAGCAGCTCCGCTTTGGAGCAGTACTTC
TRBV27	TRBJ2-3	-	-	CASRTGIDTQYF	TGTGCCAGCAGGACCGGGATAGATACGCAGTATTTT
TRBV19	TRBJ1-1	-	-	CASSTGGRALSEAFF	TGTGCCAGTAGTACGGGGGGTCGGGCCCTCTCTGAAGCTTTCTTT
TRBV5-1	TRBJ1-5	-	many	CASSLEPGTPNQPQHF	TGCGCCAGCAGCTTGGAACCCGGGACCCCCAATCAGCCCCAGCATTTT
TRBV7-8	TRBJ2-5	-	few	CATGEASETQYF	TGTGCCACGGGAGAGGCCTCGGAGACCCAGTACTTC
TRBV25-1	TRBJ1-1	-	-	CASSEYGGTEAFF	TGTGCCAGCAGTGAATATGGGGGCACTGAAGCTTTCTTT
TRBV9	TRBJ1-2	-	-	CASSASPLRLNYGYTF	TGTGCCAGCAGCGCCTCCCCCCTCAGACTGAACTATGGCTACACCTTC
TRBV11-2	TRBJ2-7	TRBD2	-	CASSLEGGGSYEQYF	TGTGCCAGCAGCTTAGAAGGCGGGGGCTCCTACGAGCAGTACTTC
TRBV6-1	TRBJ2-5	-	-	CASSEEAADQETQYF	TGTGCCAGCAGTGAAGAGGCAGCGGACCAAGAGACCCAGTACTTC
TRBV28	TRBJ2-5	-	-	CASSLGAGETQYF	TGTGCCAGCAGCCTAGGGGCCGGAGAGACCCAGTACTTC
TRBV5-4	TRBJ2-3	TRBD2	-	CASSFREGTDTQYF	TGTGCCAGCAGCTTCCGGGAGGGGACAGATACGCAGTATTTT
TRBV15	TRBJ2-2	-	-	CATSRDRRGTGELFF	TGTGCCACCAGCAGAGACAGGCGGGGCACCGGGGAGCTGTTTTTT
TRBV28	TRBJ2-2	-	-	CASSFIWPQARVMNTGELFF	TGTGCCAGCAGTTTCATTTGGCCCCAAGCCCGGGTCATGAACACCGGGGAGCTGTTTTTT
TRBV10-3	TRBJ2-1	-	once	CASGGGDYNEQFF	TGTGCCAGCGGCGGCGGAGACTACAATGAGCAGTTCTTC
TRBV5-1	TRBJ2-1	TRBD1	-	CASSLGGTGYNEQFF	TGCGCCAGCAGCTTGGGCGGGACAGGGTACAATGAGCAGTTCTTC
TRBV5-1	TRBJ2-5	TRBD2	-	CASSAPTSGQETQYF	TGCGCCAGCAGCGCCCCGACTAGCGGTCAAGAGACCCAGTACTTC
TRBV5-1	TRBJ2-7	TRBD1	-	CASSTGQGSEQYF	TGCGCCAGCAGCACGGGACAGGGATCCGAGCAGTACTTC
TRBV28	TRBJ2-7	-	-	CASTEGNSYEQYF	TGTGCCAGCACCGAGGGGAATTCCTACGAGCAGTACTTC
TRBV6-1	TRBJ1-1	-	-	CASRMLETEAFF	TGTGCCAGCAGGATGTTAGAGACTGAAGCTTTCTTT
TRBV5-6	TRBJ2-1	TRBD1	-	CASSLVGTGGRYEQFF	TGTGCCAGCAGCTTGGTGGGGACAGGGGGCAGGTACGAGCAGTTCTTC